These T cell receptor beta chains were read from a single sample in a study of T cell changes during pregnancy in multiple sclerosis. Here immunoSEQ multiplex PCR was the method, and the copy in TCRdb shows in-frame clones only, minus some. The sample contains 70,000 to 95,000 clones, just under 95% of which appear only once. The sequencing used peripheral blood, collected in the first trimester of pregnancy. Receptors originate from a female donor with multiple sclerosis, enrolled in a pregnancy study. Both conserved end residues are part of each CDR3. D genes are given only for firm matches. Size tells how often a clone was seen (once, few, many) or the class of an expanded clone, and some rows leave it out.

J | size | V | D | DNA | CDR3
TRBJ1-2 | NA | TRBV6-5 | TRBD1 | TGTGCCAGCAGTCGGACAGGGCCGGGCTATGGCTACACCTTC | CASSRTGPGYGYTF
TRBJ1-4 | NA | TRBV6-6 | NA | TGTGCCAGCGAGGGTGGCCGGCTTGAAAAACTGTTTTTT | CASEGGRLEKLFF
TRBJ1-4 | NA | TRBV6-1 | NA | TGTGCCAGCAGTCCCGGACAGTTTAATGAAAAACTGTTTTTT | CASSPGQFNEKLFF
TRBJ1-2 | NA | TRBV19 | NA | TGTGCCAGTACTCTGCGGGGCGGGTATGGCTACACCTTC | CASTLRGGYGYTF
TRBJ1-2 | once | TRBV13 | TRBD1 | TGTGCCAGCAGCTTAGCCTTACAGGGGACTAACTATGGCTACACCTTC | CASSLALQGTNYGYTF
TRBJ2-3 | NA | TRBV5-4 | NA | TGTGCCATCGTTTACACAGATACGCAGTATTTT | CAIVYTDTQYF
TRBJ1-1 | NA | TRBV12-5 | NA | TGTGCTAGTGGTTTGGTAGTTACCGGGAACACTGAAGCTTTCTTT | CASGLVVTGNTEAFF
TRBJ1-4 | NA | TRBV9 | NA | TGTGCCAGCAGCGCTGGCACATTCACTAATGAAAAACTGTTTTTT | CASSAGTFTNEKLFF
TRBJ1-4 | NA | TRBV4-1 | NA | TGCGCCAGCAGCCTTACAACAACTAATGAAAAACTGTTTTTT | CASSLTTTNEKLFF
TRBJ2-1 | NA | TRBV5-6 | NA | TGTGCCAGCAGCGGAGGCCGGGGGTCTGGCTACAATGAGCAGTTCTTC | CASSGGRGSGYNEQFF
TRBJ2-7 | NA | TRBV27 | TRBD1 | TGTGCCAGCAGTCTCCAGGGGGCGGGATCCTACGAGCAGTACTTC | CASSLQGAGSYEQYF
TRBJ1-5 | NA | TRBV11-2 | TRBD1 | TGTGCCAGCAGCACGGACAGGGACCAGCCCCAGCATTTT | CASSTDRDQPQHF
TRBJ2-6 | NA | TRBV27 | NA | TGTGCCAGCAGTTTAGGAGGTTATGTAGGGGCCAACGTCCTGACTTTC | CASSLGGYVGANVLTF
TRBJ2-7 | NA | TRBV6-7 | NA | TGTGCCAGCAGTTACGGGTCGGGGTGTAGCCTAGACGAGCAGTACTTC | CASSYGSGCSLDEQYF
TRBJ2-3 | NA | TRBV27 | TRBD2 | TGTGCCAGCAGTTTTAGCGGGGGGGCGGATACGCAGTATTTT | CASSFSGGADTQYF
TRBJ2-5 | NA | TRBV2 | NA | TGTGCCAGCAGGCTGGGGAGTGAGACCCAGTACTTC | CASRLGSETQYF
TRBJ2-5 | NA | TRBV6-1 | NA | TGTGCCAGCACCAATTATCCAGGGGTCGGAGAGACCCAGTACTTC | CASTNYPGVGETQYF
TRBJ1-4 | NA | TRBV29-1 | TRBD1 | TGCAGCGGGAGACAGGGGACTAATGAAAAACTGTTTTTT | CSGRQGTNEKLFF
TRBJ1-1 | NA | TRBV10-1 | TRBD1 | TGCGCCAGTCAACCGGGACAGGAGTTCGCTGAAGCTTTCTTT | CASQPGQEFAEAFF
TRBJ1-1 | NA | TRBV5-1 | NA | TGCGCCAGCAGCTTGGGGAGGGTGAACACTGAAGCTTTCTTT | CASSLGRVNTEAFF
TRBJ2-3 | NA | TRBV19 | NA | TGTGCCAGTAGTACCCTAGCTTCTCTGACAGATACGCAGTATTTT | CASSTLASLTDTQYF
TRBJ1-6 | NA | TRBV6-4 | NA | TGTGCCAGCAGTGAGCGGCCGATTAGTTCACCCCTCCACTTT | CASSERPISSPLHF
TRBJ1-2 | NA | TRBV19 | NA | TGTGCCAGTAGTATGAACGGGGATGGTGGGTTTCGTGGCTACACCTTC | CASSMNGDGGFRGYTF
TRBJ2-1 | NA | TRBV7-7 | TRBD1 | TGTGCTAGCAGCTTAGAACAGGGGGCCTATGAGCAGTTCTTC | CASSLEQGAYEQFF
TRBJ1-2 | NA | TRBV25-1 | TRBD1 | TGTGCCAGCAGTGAAGGGGACAGGGGGTTTGGCTACACCTTC | CASSEGDRGFGYTF
TRBJ2-7 | NA | TRBV13 | NA | TGTGCCAGCAGCTTGACAGACAAAAACTACGAGCAGTACTTC | CASSLTDKNYEQYF
TRBJ1-4 | NA | TRBV7-9 | NA | TGTGCCAGCCGGCGGGGAGAAAAACTGTTTTTT | CASRRGEKLFF